The following is a T cell receptor (beta chain) sequence with its context. A multiplex PCR was run with 60 Vbeta primers and 13 Jbeta primers. The protocol was immunoSEQ multiplex PCR, while the TCRdb copy is restricted to in-frame clones and leaves out a portion. Here the sample spans around 96,000 clones, roughly three fifths being singletons. The record originates from a study of cytomegalovirus exposure and HLA in healthy donors. The sample was PBMCs. The source is a man aged 60 to 69 in good health and CMV-seronegative.

CDR3 region: CASSRTQAGELFF. CDR3 DNA sequence: TGTGCCAGCAGCCGGACTCAAGCCGGGGAGCTGTTTTTT. The genes are TRBV4-2 and TRBJ2-2, with a possible D match to TRBD2 (5 bases). The ends were cut back, 4 bases at V and 6 bases at J, with 9 bases in the middle. Per the germline V gene, CDR1 is LGHNA and CDR2 is YNFKEQ. The CDR3 has 13 residues.